The entry below gives a single T cell receptor beta chain sequence along with its context. Antigen: not known. This sample is drawn from a study of beta chain features in type 1 diabetes. The study's findings and limits: High TCR expression in some cells could lead to their over-representation in cDNA sequencing. Researchers reported that naive, central memory and Treg TCRB repertoires appeared more similar in patients than in healthy donors.

Isolated RNA was reverse transcribed in full, so expressed TCRB transcripts were sequenced. Using immunoSEQ multiplex PCR, the repertoire was profiled, and TCRdb retains in-frame clones only, with some absent. The sample has roughly 500,000 clones; about an eighth are singletons. Deletions cut 7 bases from V and 0 bases from J, with 12 bases between. This CDR3 has 13 residues. CDR1 is SQVTM, CDR2 ANQGSEA, per germline. The TCR comes from a woman aged 18 to 35 in good health. The sample was naive CD4+ T cells from blood. The V and J genes are TRBV29-1 and TRBJ1-1; possibly TRBD1 for D (5 bases). CDR3 sequence (DNA): TGCAGCGCAGGGCGCAGGTTGAACACTGAAGCTTTCTTT. It yields the protein CSAGRRLNTEAFF.